The T cell receptor (beta chain) under discussion was sequenced for a study of T cell responses to AZD1222 COVID-19 vaccine. Across the whole study: It was second doses at about 4 or about 12 weeks that were pooled. General study points: Spike-specific TCR breadth and depth both grew after two AZD1222 doses.

The V end lost 4 bases, the J end lost 9 bases, and 17 bases lay between the germline ends. Germline loops: CDR1 SGDLS, CDR2 YYNGEE. This CDR3 spans 14 amino acids. Sequencing used immunoSEQ multiplex PCR; TCRdb keeps in-frame clones, though not all of them. The top ten hold around 5.1% of the sample, which has more than 80,000 clones, approximately 87% seen once. About this clone itself: Its specificity is unknown.

J is TRBJ1-5 and V is TRBV9; D unresolved. The origin of this receptor is an adult in good health. The sample here was peripheral blood, taken on day 0 of AZD1222 vaccination. The DNA of the CDR3 is TGTGCCAGCAGCCCACGGGAAGGTGGATTGCCCCAGCATTTT. This gives the protein CASSPREGGLPQHF.